A single sample gave rise to the 24 T cell receptor beta chains below, sequenced in a study of Graves' ophthalmopathy and Graves' hyperthyroidism (dated by TCRdb to 2017 to 2018). For sequencing, an Illumina HiSeq 2000 was employed. For repertoire sequencing, TCR beta CDR3 regions were amplified from RNA transcripts. The first round of RT-PCR was done with HTBI primers and the Qiagen OneStep RT-PCR kit, and was followed by a second round of multiplex PCR, then size selection and purification. The public reads were reprocessed in TCRdb via fastp at Q25 and MiXCR, keeping in-frame beta chains. One record per CDR3 amino acid sequence lists the most common genes and DNA. The sample data list fewer than 650,000 distinct CDR3 sequences, and about a fifth of these were observed just once. The ten largest clones represent roughly 7.4% of the sample. Material: peripheral blood. The receptors were gathered from a young woman with stable Graves' hyperthyroidism. Some clones in this sample may be carry-over from other donors' samples. Donor details come from another sample of the same person, matched by shared clones.

This clonotype was observed many times. The V gene is TRBV29-1, the J gene TRBJ1-2, with D possibly matching TRBD1 (6 bases). This CDR3 is built from 13 residues. With 2 bases removed from V and 2 bases from J, the gap between germline ends came to 9 bases. In germline, CDR1 is SQVTM, CDR2 ANQGSEA. The CDR3 reads CSVERTENYGYTF. As DNA, the CDR3 is TGCAGCGTTGAAAGGACAGAAAACTATGGCTACACCTTC.

This clonotype showed up just a few times. The genes are TRBV7-9 and TRBJ2-5, with D possibly being TRBD1 (6 bases). Germline V CDR1 and CDR2: SEHNR, FQNEAQ (reference sequence). The CDR3 extends over 14 amino acids. The germline V and J ends were trimmed by 5 bases and 3 bases, with 13 bases remaining between them. The CDR3 DNA reads TGTGCCAGCAGCCCCCCAGAGGGGGAAGAGACCCAGTACTTC. Its translation: CASSPPEGEETQYF. Variable domain in full (rest from reference TRBV7-9 and TRBJ2-5): DTGVSQNPRHKITKRGQNVTFRCDPISEHNRLYWYRQTLGQGPEFLTYFQNEAQLEKSRLLSDRFSAERPKGSFSTLEIQRTEQGDSAMYLCASSPPEGEETQYFGPGTRLLVL.

The genes are TRBV7-9 and TRBJ2-7; tentatively, D is TRBD2 (7 bases). Germline values: CDR1 SEHNR, CDR2 FQNEAQ (reference sequence). The V and J ends lost 2 bases and 2 bases respectively, with 13 bases between them. CDR3 length: 15 residues. The CDR3 here is CASSLRRGPTYEQYF. The CDR3 bases are TGTGCCAGCAGCTTAAGGCGGGGGCCCACCTACGAGCAGTACTTC.

The chain has TRBV6-5 and TRBJ2-7; TRBD2 might be the D (5 bases). This CDR3 has 12 amino acids. Per germline, CDR1 MNHEY and CDR2 SVGAGI. V was pared by 0 bases and J by 7 bases, with 7 bases between. The CDR3 DNA follows: TGTGCCAGCAGTTACTCTGAGGGAGAGCAGTACTTC. It codes for CASSYSEGEQYF.

This clonotype was picked up one time. This chain joins TRBV11-2 and TRBJ2-7, with 7 bases that match TRBD2. The CDR3 has 15 residues. Trimming took 5 bases from V and 4 from J; bases not matched to a gene: 11. Per germline, CDR1 SGHAT and CDR2 FQNNGV. The CDR3 DNA sequence: TGTGCCAGCAGCCTATATTCAACGGGAGGTTACGAGCAGTACTTC. It yields the protein CASSLYSTGGYEQYF.

The V and J genes are TRBV20-1 and TRBJ2-7; 7 nucleotides agree with TRBD1. The V segment lost 0 bases and the J segment 6 bases; nucleotides outside the gene matches: 14. The CDR3 is made up of 16 amino acids. The germline CDR1 and CDR2 sequences are DFQATT and SNEGSKA (reference sequence). DNA of the CDR3: TGCAGTGCTAGAGATACCTCCGGGACAGACCTTCCCGAGCAGTACTTC. It codes for CSARDTSGTDLPEQYF.

The CDR3 here is CASRRQAPYEQYF. CDR3 DNA sequence: TGTGCCAGCAGGCGACAGGCGCCCTACGAGCAGTACTTC. This rearrangement joins TRBV6-2 or TRBV6-3 to TRBJ2-7; tentative D call: TRBD1 (6 bases). Germline CDR1 MNHEY, CDR2 SVGEGT. The CDR3 length is 13 residues. Trimming stripped 6 bases from V and 2 bases from J, with 11 bases between.

The V and J genes are TRBV4-1 and TRBJ2-7; D is perhaps TRBD2 (5 bases). Trimming took 3 bases from V and 0 from J, leaving 12 bases between them. CDR3 length: 15 residues. CDR1 MGHRA and CDR2 YSYEKL come from the germline V gene. CDR3 bases: TGCGCCAGCAGCCAGCGGGCCGACTTCTCCTACGAGCAGTACGTC. Its translation is CASSQRADFSYEQYV.

This clonotype was recorded many times. V is TRBV20-1 and J is TRBJ1-2; unclear D gene. The V and J ends lost 2 bases and 4 bases respectively, with 11 bases between them. The CDR3 covers 13 residues. Germline lookup yields CDR1 DFQATT and CDR2 SNEGSKA (reference sequence). The CDR3 DNA is TGCAGTGCTAGAATCCAAGGCGGCTATGGCTACACCTTC. Translated: CSARIQGGYGYTF.

The chain carries TRBV29-1 and TRBJ1-2; D perhaps matches TRBD1 (5 bases). Trimming cost V 1 base and J 4 bases, with 10 bases left between them. Per the germline V gene, CDR1 is SQVTM and CDR2 is ANQGSEA. The CDR3 contains 13 residues. The CDR3 nucleotides are TGCAGCGTTGAAGTTTGGGGGGGCTATGGCTACACCTTC. Translating gives CSVEVWGGYGYTF.

This clonotype was picked up many times. The chain recombines TRBV4-1 with TRBJ2-7; a possible D gene is TRBD1 (6 bases). Germline CDR1 reads MGHRA; CDR2 reads YSYEKL. V was shortened by 1 base and J by 0 bases, with 7 bases between the two germline ends. The CDR3 extends over 14 amino acids. The CDR3 DNA reads as TGCGCCAGCAGCCAAGGGGGGCGCTCCTACGAGCAGTACTTC. Translating gives CASSQGGRSYEQYF.

Ten or more counts support this clonotype. The rearrangement uses TRBV28 and TRBJ1-6; D call uncertain. Germline-derived CDR1 and CDR2 are MDHEN and SYDVKM. This CDR3 comprises 14 residues. Trimming shortened V by 7 bases and J by 3 bases, and 10 bases separated the two germline ends. This CDR3 reads CASTYVSYNSPLHF. The CDR3 nucleotides read TGTGCCAGCACTTACGTTAGCTATAATTCACCCCTCCACTTT.

This clonotype occurred many times. The chain carries TRBV5-1 and TRBJ1-1; tentative D call: TRBD1 (6 bases). V lost 6 bases and J 5 bases, leaving 17 bases between the germline ends. From germline, CDR1 is SGHRS and CDR2 YFSETQ. This CDR3 region has 14 residues. This CDR3 is CASTPTGWGTEAFF. The DNA of the CDR3 is TGCGCCAGCACCCCAACAGGGTGGGGGACTGAAGCTTTCTTT. The complete variable domain, with remaining parts taken from reference TRBV5-1 and TRBJ1-1, reads KAGVTQTPRYLIKTRGQQVTLSCSPISGHRSVSWYQQTPGQGLQFLFEYFSETQRNKGNFPGRFSGRQFSNSRSEMNVSTLELGDSALYLCASTPTGWGTEAFFGQGTRLTVV.

The chain employs TRBV11-3 and TRBJ1-1, with TRBD1 identical over 11 bases. This CDR3 spans 16 amino acids. Germline V lookup: CDR1 SGHNT, CDR2 YENEEA. J gave up 4 bases and V 5 bases, and 9 bases lay outside the gene matches. The CDR3 is CASSPPDRGPTTEAFF. In DNA form, the CDR3 reads TGTGCCAGCAGCCCCCCGGACAGGGGGCCGACCACTGAAGCTTTCTTT.

This CDR3 is CSVEVAGGIYEQYF. The CDR3 DNA reads TGCAGCGTTGAAGTGGCGGGAGGGATATACGAGCAGTACTTC. The rearrangement joins TRBV29-1 to TRBJ2-7; 9 positions agree with TRBD2. Germline V CDR1 and CDR2: SQVTM, ANQGSEA. Losses at the gene ends were 1 base for V and 4 bases for J; bases not matched to a gene: 5. The CDR3 length is 14 residues.

This clonotype was seen ten or more times. This sequence joins TRBV12-3 or TRBV12-4 and TRBJ2-7, with D uncertain. Trimming removed 4 bases at V and 4 bases at J, with 14 bases between. The CDR3 is 14 amino acids. CDR3 in amino acids: CASSYGPSLYEQYF. In DNA, the CDR3 is TGTGCCAGCAGTTATGGACCCTCCCTTTACGAGCAGTACTTC.

This chain connects TRBV12-3 or TRBV12-4 to TRBJ1-6; D is perhaps TRBD1 (6 bases). The CDR3 length is 16 residues. V was pared by 6 bases and J by 5 bases, with 17 bases between. The CDR3 DNA reads TGTGCCAGCAGAACCGAACCGGGACACAATAATTCACCCCTCCACTTT. Its protein is CASRTEPGHNNSPLHF.

The table lists this clonotype with many counts. V usage is TRBV6-1 and J usage is TRBJ2-7; 7 bases map to TRBD1. Germline CDR1 is MNHNS and CDR2 is SASEGT. The CDR3 sequence is 13 residues long. Trimming at V came to 6 bases and at J to 7 bases, leaving 9 bases not matched to a gene. The CDR3 loop is CASRVTGFGEQYF. CDR3 sequence (DNA): TGTGCCAGCAGGGTGACAGGGTTTGGAGAGCAGTACTTC.

This clonotype occurred many times. The V gene is TRBV11-2, the J gene TRBJ2-7; D perhaps matches TRBD2 (6 bases). The germline gives CDR1 SGHAT, CDR2 FQNNGV. The V end lost 4 bases, the J end lost 5 bases, and 15 bases lay between the germline ends. The CDR3 is made up of 14 amino acids. Here the CDR3 reads CASSSPRDFNEQYF. In DNA, the CDR3 is TGTGCCAGCAGCTCGCCGCGGGACTTCAACGAGCAGTACTTC.

In its sample, this clonotype was seen many times. The rearrangement links TRBV4-1 to TRBJ2-7; 8 bases are shared with TRBD1. CDR1 is MGHRA, CDR2 YSYEKL, per germline. The CDR3 is made up of 18 amino acids. V lost 2 bases to trimming and J lost 0 bases; unmatched junction nucleotides: 12. The CDR3 DNA follows: TGCGCCAGCAGCCAACCCGGGACAGGCCCATCGAGCTCCTACGAGCAGTACTTC. Amino acid sequence: CASSQPGTGPSSSYEQYF.

This clonotype was observed many times. V usage is TRBV6-5 and J usage is TRBJ2-7, with D unclear. V lost 0 bases and J lost 6, with 9 bases in between. This CDR3 is 13 amino acids long. The V gene's germline CDR1 is MNHEY and CDR2 SVGAGI. CDR3 in amino acids: CASSYSIVGEQYF. The CDR3 DNA reads TGTGCCAGCAGTTACTCGATAGTCGGCGAGCAGTACTTC.

The chain couples TRBV11-1 to TRBJ2-7; TRBD1 matches at 7 bases. Germline CDR1 reads SGHAT; CDR2 reads FQDESV (reference sequence). V was pared by 3 bases and J by 1 base, with 3 bases of the junction left unmatched. There are 14 residues in the CDR3. The CDR3 reads CASSFQTGSYEQYF. Here the CDR3 DNA reads TGTGCCAGCAGCTTTCAGACAGGGTCCTACGAGCAGTACTTC. Drawing the rest from reference TRBV11-1 and TRBJ2-7, the complete variable domain is EAEVAQSPRYKITEKSQAVAFWCDPISGHATLYWYRQILGQGPELLVQFQDESVVDDSQLPKDRFSAERLKGVDSTLKIQPAELGDSAMYLCASSFQTGSYEQYFGPGTRLTVT.

This clonotype has a count of ten or more. The chain uses TRBV2 and TRBJ2-2, with D unclear. The CDR3 has 14 residues. CDR1 and CDR2 from the germline V gene are SNHLY and FYNNEI. With 7 bases removed from V and 2 bases from J, the gap between germline ends came to 11 bases. CDR3 loop: CASTVSYNTGELFF. CDR3 in DNA: TGTGCCAGCACTGTGTCCTACAACACCGGGGAGCTGTTTTTT.

The chain has TRBV6-1 and TRBJ2-2, with D uncertain. CDR1 is MNHNS, CDR2 SASEGT, per germline. This CDR3 region has 11 residues. V lost 8 bases to trimming and J lost 6 bases, with 7 bases between them. In DNA form, the CDR3 reads TGTGCCAGCGCTCTTTCCGGGGAGCTGTTTTTT. Amino acids: CASALSGELFF.